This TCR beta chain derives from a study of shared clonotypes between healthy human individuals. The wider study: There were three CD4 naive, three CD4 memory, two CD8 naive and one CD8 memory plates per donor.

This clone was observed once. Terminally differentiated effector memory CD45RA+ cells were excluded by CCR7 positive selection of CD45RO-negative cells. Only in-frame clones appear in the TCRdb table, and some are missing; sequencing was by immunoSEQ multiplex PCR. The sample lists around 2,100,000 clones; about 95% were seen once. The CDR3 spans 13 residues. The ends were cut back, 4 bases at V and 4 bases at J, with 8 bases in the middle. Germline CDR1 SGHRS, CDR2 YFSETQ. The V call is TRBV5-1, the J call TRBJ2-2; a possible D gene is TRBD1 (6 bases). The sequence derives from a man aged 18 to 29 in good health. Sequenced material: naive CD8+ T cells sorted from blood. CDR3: CASSADSTGELFF. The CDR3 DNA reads TGCGCCAGCAGCGCGGACAGCACCGGGGAGCTGTTTTTT.